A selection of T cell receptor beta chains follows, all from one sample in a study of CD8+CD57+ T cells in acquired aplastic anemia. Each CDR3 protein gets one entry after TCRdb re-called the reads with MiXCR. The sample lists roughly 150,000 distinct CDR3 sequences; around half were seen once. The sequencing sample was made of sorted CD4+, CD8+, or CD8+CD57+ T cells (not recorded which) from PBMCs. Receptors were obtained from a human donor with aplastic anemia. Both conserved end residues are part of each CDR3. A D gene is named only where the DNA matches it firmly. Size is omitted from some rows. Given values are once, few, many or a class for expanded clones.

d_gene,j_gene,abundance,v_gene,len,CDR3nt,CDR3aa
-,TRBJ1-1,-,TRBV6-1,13,TGTGCCAGCAGCGAGTCGGGGGGCACTGAAGCTTTCTTT,CASSESGGTEAFF
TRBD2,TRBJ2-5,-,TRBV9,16,TGTGCCAGCAGCGTTGCGGTAGCGGGGACGCAAGAGACCCAGTACTTC,CASSVAVAGTQETQYF
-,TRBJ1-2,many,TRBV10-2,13,TGCGCCAGCAGTGAAGTAGGGGGCTATGGCTACACCTTC,CASSEVGGYGYTF
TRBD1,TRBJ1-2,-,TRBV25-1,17,TGTGCCAGCAGTGCTAGGGACAGGGGATCGGCACTCTATGGCTACACCTTC,CASSARDRGSALYGYTF
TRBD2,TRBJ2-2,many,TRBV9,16,TGTGCCAGCAGCGCGACTAGCGGGCCGAACACCGGGGAGCTGTTTTTT,CASSATSGPNTGELFF
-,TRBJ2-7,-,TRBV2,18,TGTGCCAGCAGTGGAGGCTCCCCGGGGACCCTGAGCTCCTACGAGCAGTACTTC,CASSGGSPGTLSSYEQYF
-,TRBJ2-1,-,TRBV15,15,TGTGCCACCAGCACATACCCAGTCAGGGGGAGGGAGCAGTTCTTC,CATSTYPVRGREQFF
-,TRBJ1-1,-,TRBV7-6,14,TGTGTCAGCAGCTTACCGGCTGAGAACACTGAAGCTTTCTTT,CVSSLPAENTEAFF
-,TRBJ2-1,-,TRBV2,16,TGTGCCAGCAGTGAATCGGGCCCTAGCTCCTACAATGAGCAGTTCTTC,CASSESGPSSYNEQFF
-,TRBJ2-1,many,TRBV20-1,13,TGCAGTGCTAGACAAGACAGATACAATGAGCAGTTCTTC,CSARQDRYNEQFF
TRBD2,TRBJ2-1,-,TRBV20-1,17,TGCAGTGCTAGGGTCTTCGGCCTAGCGGGGGGTTACAATGAGCAGTTCTTC,CSARVFGLAGGYNEQFF
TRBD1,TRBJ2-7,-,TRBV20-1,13,TGCAGTGCCCGCCGACAGGGATACTACGAGCAGTACTTC,CSARRQGYYEQYF
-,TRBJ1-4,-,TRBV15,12,TGTGCCACCAGGTCGGTTGGGCGTGAACTGTTTTTT,CATRSVGRELFF
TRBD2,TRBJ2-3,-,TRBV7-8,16,TGTGCCAGCAGCTTAGTAGCTAGCGGGGGCACAGATACGCAGTATTTT,CASSLVASGGTDTQYF
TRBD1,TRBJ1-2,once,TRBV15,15,TGTGCCACCAGCAGAGGGGACAGGGAGTGGGATGGCTACACCTTC,CATSRGDREWDGYTF
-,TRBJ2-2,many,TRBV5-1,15,TGCGCCAGCAGCTTGGACAGGGTGAACACCGGGGAGCTGTTTTTT,CASSLDRVNTGELFF
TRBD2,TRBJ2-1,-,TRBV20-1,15,TGCAGTGCTAGATCGGGACTAGCGGGAGACAATGAGCAGTTCTTC,CSARSGLAGDNEQFF
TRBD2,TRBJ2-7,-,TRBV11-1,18,TGTGCCAGCAGCTTAGACGGCGGGAGGGCCTTAACCGCCTACGAGCAGTACTTC,CASSLDGGRALTAYEQYF
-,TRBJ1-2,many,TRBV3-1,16,TGTGCCAGCAGCCCCAATCCTGGACCAGCTAACTATGGCTACACCTTC,CASSPNPGPANYGYTF
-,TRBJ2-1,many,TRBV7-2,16,TGTGCCAGCAGCTTACTGGCGGGGACCTCCTACAATGAGCAGTTCTTC,CASSLLAGTSYNEQFF
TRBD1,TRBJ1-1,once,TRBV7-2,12,TGTGCCAGCAGCTTCGACAGGGGTGCGGCTTTCTTT,CASSFDRGAAFF
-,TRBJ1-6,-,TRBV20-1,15,TGCAGTGCTAGAGGGGGCAGCGACTATAATTCACCCCTCCACTTT,CSARGGSDYNSPLHF
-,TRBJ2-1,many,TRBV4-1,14,TGCGCCAGCAGCCAAGATAGTCACCGGGACTTACAGTTCTTC,CASSQDSHRDLQFF
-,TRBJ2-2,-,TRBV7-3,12,TGTGCCAGCAGCCAAGGGGGCGGGGAGCTGTTTTTT,CASSQGGGELFF
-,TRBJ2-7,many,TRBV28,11,TGTGCCAGCAGTCTACAAAGCGAGCAGTACTTC,CASSLQSEQYF
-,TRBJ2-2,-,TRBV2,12,TGTGCCAGCAGGTATAGCTCCGGGGAGCTGTTTTTT,CASRYSSGELFF
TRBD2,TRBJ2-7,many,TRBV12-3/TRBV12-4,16,TGTGCCAGCAGTTTTGGGGGACTAGCGGTTCGCCACGAGCAGTACTTC,CASSFGGLAVRHEQYF
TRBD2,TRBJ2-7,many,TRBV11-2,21,TGTGCCAGCAGCTACGGTATGGCGGGAGCCAACCGCCCCTCACTTCTCTACGAGCAGTACTTC,CASSYGMAGANRPSLLYEQYF
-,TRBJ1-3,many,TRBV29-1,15,TGCAGCGTTGGTGGTCCGGGGAGCTCTGGAAACACCATATATTTT,CSVGGPGSSGNTIYF
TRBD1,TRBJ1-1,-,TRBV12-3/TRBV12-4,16,TGTGCCAGCAGTTTAGGACAGGGCCTAATGAACACTGAAGCTTTCTTT,CASSLGQGLMNTEAFF
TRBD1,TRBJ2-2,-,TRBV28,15,TGTGCCAGCAGTCCCCCAGGGGGCAGGGCCGGGGAGCTGTTTTTT,CASSPPGGRAGELFF
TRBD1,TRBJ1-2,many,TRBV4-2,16,TGTGCCAGCAGCCAAGATCAACAGGGGGGTTACTATGGCTACACCTTC,CASSQDQQGGYYGYTF
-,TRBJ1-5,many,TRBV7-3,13,TGTGCCAGCAGCAGGGTAAGCAATCAGCCCCAGCATTTT,CASSRVSNQPQHF
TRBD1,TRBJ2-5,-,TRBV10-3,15,TGTGCCATCAGTGAGACGGACAGGGGGTATGAGACCCAGTACTTC,CAISETDRGYETQYF
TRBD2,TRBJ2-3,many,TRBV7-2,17,TGTGCCAGCAGCTCGACTCGGACTAGCGGGACCACAGATACGCAGTATTTT,CASSSTRTSGTTDTQYF
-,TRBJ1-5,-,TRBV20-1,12,TGCAGTGCCCTACAGGGTAGGCAGCCCCAGCATTTT,CSALQGRQPQHF
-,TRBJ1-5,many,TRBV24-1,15,TGTGCCACCTCTGAGACGGGGGGTACCAATCAGCCCCAGCATTTT,CATSETGGTNQPQHF
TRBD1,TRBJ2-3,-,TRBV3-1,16,TGTGCCAGCAGCCAAGATTCGGGACAGGGCACAGATACGCAGTATTTT,CASSQDSGQGTDTQYF
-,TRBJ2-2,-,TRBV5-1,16,TGCGCCAGCAGCTCTGAAGGCCAGGGTAACACCGGGGAGCTGTTTTTT,CASSSEGQGNTGELFF
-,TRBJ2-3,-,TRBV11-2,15,TGTGCCAGCAGCTTAAGATTTGGGAGCACAGATACGCAGTATTTT,CASSLRFGSTDTQYF
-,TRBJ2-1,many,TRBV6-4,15,TGTGCCAGCAGTGACTCTCTAGCGTCCTACAATGAGCAGTTCTTC,CASSDSLASYNEQFF
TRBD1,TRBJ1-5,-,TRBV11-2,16,TGTGCCAGCACCCCAGGCGGGACAGCCGCAAATCAGCCCCAGCATTTT,CASTPGGTAANQPQHF
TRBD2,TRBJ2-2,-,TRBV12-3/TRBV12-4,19,TGTGCCAGCAGACCGGGACAGGGTCGACTAGCGGGAGGTGGCGGGGAGCTGTTTTTT,CASRPGQGRLAGGGGELFF
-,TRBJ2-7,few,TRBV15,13,TGTGCCACCAGCGGGGGGTTTCAAGGCGAGCAGTACTTC,CATSGGFQGEQYF
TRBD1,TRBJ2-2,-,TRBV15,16,TGTGCCACCAGCAGAGACCCAGGGGGACACACCGGGGAGCTGTTTTTT,CATSRDPGGHTGELFF
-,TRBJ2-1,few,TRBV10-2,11,TGCGCCAGCGGATACTCCAATGAGCAGTTCTTC,CASGYSNEQFF
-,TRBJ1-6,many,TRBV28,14,TGTGCCAGCAGTCTACAGGGACGTAGTTCACCCCTCCACTTT,CASSLQGRSSPLHF